A selection of T cell receptor beta chains follows, all from one sample in a study of blood T cell repertoires in COVID-19. Profiled with immunoSEQ multiplex PCR; TCRdb holds only in-frame clones, not every one. Of fewer than 150,000 clones detected, approximately 85% appear once; the ten largest clones hold around 6%. The sample was peripheral blood. These receptors came from a woman aged 55-75 years with COVID-19, enrolled during active disease. The CDR3 runs from the conserved cysteine through the conserved F or W. The order of the fields is D gene, J gene, clone size, V gene, CDR3 DNA, CDR3 protein. The D gene is left open where the match is weak. Where a row states a size, it is once, few, many or the class of an expanded clone; other rows omit it.

.	TRBJ1-5	.	TRBV10-3	TGTGCCATCAGTGAGTCCGCGGGCAGGGGTAGCAATCAGCCCCAGCATTTT	CAISESAGRGSNQPQHF
.	TRBJ2-1	.	TRBV5-1	TGCGCCAGCAGCTTAGGACAGACAGAGCAGTTCTTC	CASSLGQTEQFF
TRBD2	TRBJ2-3	.	TRBV5-1	TGCGCCAGCAGCTTGACTAGCGAGGCAGATACGCAGTATTTT	CASSLTSEADTQYF
TRBD1	TRBJ1-2	.	TRBV12-3/TRBV12-4	TGTGCCAGCAGCTCGTCCACAGGGGGCGGCTACACCTTC	CASSSSTGGGYTF
.	TRBJ1-1	.	TRBV5-1	TGCGCCAGCAGCCAGGCCGGGAACACTGAAGCTTTCTTT	CASSQAGNTEAFF
TRBD1	TRBJ1-5	.	TRBV15	TGTGCCACCAGCAGAGATTCGGCAGGACAGGACCAGCCCCAGCATTTT	CATSRDSAGQDQPQHF
TRBD2	TRBJ2-1	.	TRBV2	TGTGCCAGCAAGGGACTAGCGGGCAATGAGCAGTTCTTC	CASKGLAGNEQFF
.	TRBJ1-3	once	TRBV18	TGTGCCAGCTCATCCAGGACAGCGAACTCTGGAAACACCATATATTTT	CASSSRTANSGNTIYF
.	TRBJ2-5	.	TRBV6-1	TGTGCCAGCAGTGATGGGGCGGGGGCGTACTGGGAGGCCCAGTACTTC	CASSDGAGAYWEAQYF
TRBD1	TRBJ2-1	.	TRBV4-3	TGCGCCAGCAGCCATTCCGGGACAGGGTCCTACAATGAGCAGTTCTTC	CASSHSGTGSYNEQFF
TRBD1	TRBJ1-6	.	TRBV14	TGTGCCAGCAGCCAAACAACAGGGGGGTTGACGGACTTCTATAATTCACCCCTCCACTTT	CASSQTTGGLTDFYNSPLHF
.	TRBJ1-1	once	TRBV6-1	TGTGCCAGCAGTGAGGGGGCGATGAACACTGAAGCTTTCTTT	CASSEGAMNTEAFF
TRBD2	TRBJ2-7	.	TRBV6-2/TRBV6-3	TGTGCCAGCAGTTACGAGGCGGGGGACTACGAGCAGTACTTC	CASSYEAGDYEQYF
TRBD1	TRBJ1-6	.	TRBV15	TGTGCCACCAGCGTCTTAGGGACAGGGGGGGCTTCACCCCTCCACTTT	CATSVLGTGGASPLHF
.	TRBJ1-3	.	TRBV7-8	TGTGCCAGCAGCCCTGACAGGTCTGAAAACACCATATATTTT	CASSPDRSENTIYF
TRBD2	TRBJ2-1	.	TRBV6-4	TGTGCCAGCAGTCCCTTAGCGGGTCAACCTTACAATGAGCAGTTCTTC	CASSPLAGQPYNEQFF
TRBD1	TRBJ1-1	once	TRBV7-9	TGTGCCAGCAGCCCCTGGGGACAGGGAAACACTGAAGCTTTCTTT	CASSPWGQGNTEAFF
.	TRBJ2-5	.	TRBV2	TGTGCCAGCAGTGAACTAAAAAAAGAGACCCAGTACTTC	CASSELKKETQYF
.	TRBJ1-3	few	TRBV3-1/TRBV3-2	TGTGCCAGCAGCCAAACATGGAGCGAAAACACCATATATTTT	CASSQTWSENTIYF
.	TRBJ1-6	.	TRBV6-5	TGTGCCAGCAGTTACCTGCGGAGAAATTCACCCCTCCACTTT	CASSYLRRNSPLHF
.	TRBJ1-6	.	TRBV3-1/TRBV3-2	TGTGCCAGCAGCCAACAGTCAGATTCACCCCTCCACTTT	CASSQQSDSPLHF
.	TRBJ2-2	.	TRBV9	TGTGCCAGCAGCGTAGACGCGGGAAACACCGGGGAGCTGTTTTTT	CASSVDAGNTGELFF
.	TRBJ1-1	.	TRBV18	TGTGCCAGCTCACCACCGTTTTCTGGGCGGGGGAGTACTGAAGCTTTCTTT	CASSPPFSGRGSTEAFF
.	TRBJ1-1	.	TRBV4-1	TGCGCCAGCAGCCCATTTATCATCGGGAGAAGCACTGAAGCTTTCTTT	CASSPFIIGRSTEAFF
TRBD1	TRBJ1-5	once	TRBV7-2	TGTGCCAGCAGCTTAACGACAGGGGGCAATCAGCCCCAGCATTTT	CASSLTTGGNQPQHF
.	TRBJ2-2	.	TRBV29-1	TGCAGCGTTGAGTCGCAGGTTAATTACGGGGAGCTGTTTTTT	CSVESQVNYGELFF
TRBD2	TRBJ2-1	.	TRBV27	TGTGCCAGCAGGCTGGGACTAGTGAACAATGAGCAGTTCTTC	CASRLGLVNNEQFF
.	TRBJ1-5	.	TRBV28	TGTGCCAGCAGTACGGTCTTTGGCAATCAGCCCCAGCATTTT	CASSTVFGNQPQHF
.	TRBJ1-2	.	TRBV5-1	TGCGCCAGCAGCCCTTCTACAGGGTATGGCTACACCTTC	CASSPSTGYGYTF
TRBD1	TRBJ1-1	.	TRBV5-1	TGCGCCAGCAGCTTCTGGACAGGCTCTAACACTGAAGCTTTCTTT	CASSFWTGSNTEAFF
.	TRBJ1-1	.	TRBV6-5	TGTGCCAGCAGCAACGGCGGCCGGGAAGCTTTCTTT	CASSNGGREAFF
TRBD2	TRBJ2-1	.	TRBV5-1	TGCGCCAGCAGCTTAGGACTAGCGGTTAGGAGCTCCTACAATGAGCAGTTCTTC	CASSLGLAVRSSYNEQFF
TRBD1	TRBJ2-5	once	TRBV2	TGTGCCAGCAGTACCCGGACAGGCCTCCAAGAGACCCAGTACTTC	CASSTRTGLQETQYF
.	TRBJ1-4	few	TRBV4-2	TGTGCCAGCAGCCAAGATTTAGGCGGGGCCATCGCAACTAATGAAAAACTGTTTTTT	CASSQDLGGAIATNEKLFF
TRBD1	TRBJ1-6	.	TRBV7-8	TGTGCCAGCAGCTTAGGACAGGGGGGGTTCAATTCACCCCTCCACTTT	CASSLGQGGFNSPLHF
TRBD1	TRBJ2-2	.	TRBV3-1/TRBV3-2	TGTGCCAGCAGCCTTTACGGGACAGGGGGCACCGGGGAGCTGTTTTTT	CASSLYGTGGTGELFF
TRBD1	TRBJ1-1	.	TRBV9	TGTGCCAGCAGCCAGGGGGTAGGATGGAACACTGAAGCTTTCTTT	CASSQGVGWNTEAFF
TRBD1	TRBJ1-1	.	TRBV10-3	TGTGCCACCGGGACAGTGAACCCTGAAGCTTTCTTT	CATGTVNPEAFF
.	TRBJ2-3	few	TRBV5-1	TGCGCCAGCAGGGGGAGAGATACGCAGTATTTT	CASRGRDTQYF
.	TRBJ1-1	.	TRBV30	TGTGCCTGGGGCCCGGGCGGGGGTGAGGACACTGAAGCTTTCTTT	CAWGPGGGEDTEAFF
TRBD2	TRBJ2-1	few	TRBV3-1/TRBV3-2	TGTGCCAGCACTAGCGGGGGACTCTACAATGAGCAGTTCTTC	CASTSGGLYNEQFF
TRBD1	TRBJ2-7	.	TRBV5-6	TGTGCCAGCAGCTACAGGGGAACAGGGGCCTACGAGCAGTACTTC	CASSYRGTGAYEQYF
.	TRBJ1-5	.	TRBV21-1	TGTGCCAGCAGAAACGACAGGGGGCGGATCTCGGTCCCAACGCCGAATCAGCCCCAGCATTTT	CASRNDRGRISVPTPNQPQHF
.	TRBJ2-2	.	TRBV5-6	TGTGCCAGCAGGGGGCGGAAGACCGGGGAGCTGTTTTTT	CASRGRKTGELFF
TRBD1	TRBJ1-5	few	TRBV19	TGTGCCAGTAGTATAGATCAGGAGGGGGCGCAGCCCCAGCATTTT	CASSIDQEGAQPQHF
.	TRBJ1-2	.	TRBV3-1/TRBV3-2	TGTGCCAGCAGCTTCGTATCGGTTACCTTC	CASSFVSVTF
.	TRBJ1-1	.	TRBV9	TGTGCCAGCAGCCCCCCGGACCGCGGGACTGAAGCTTTCTTT	CASSPPDRGTEAFF
TRBD1	TRBJ2-2	.	TRBV7-3	TGTGCCAGCAGCCCAACAGGGGGCGAAGTGCAGAGCACCGGGGAGCTGTTTTTT	CASSPTGGEVQSTGELFF
TRBD1	TRBJ1-2	.	TRBV2	TGTGCCAGCAGACCGAACGAGGGGGCAAATGGCTACACCTTC	CASRPNEGANGYTF
TRBD1	TRBJ2-7	.	TRBV5-1	TGCGCCAGCAGCAAGACAGGGACCTACGAGCAGTACTTC	CASSKTGTYEQYF
TRBD2	TRBJ2-2	.	TRBV4-2	TGTGCCAGCAGCCAAGTCCCCCTCGCGGGGGGACCTGAGGCGGGGGAGCTGTTTTTT	CASSQVPLAGGPEAGELFF
TRBD1	TRBJ1-1	once	TRBV4-2	TGTGCCAGCAGCCGTCAGGGGGAATCGGACACTGAAGCTTTCTTT	CASSRQGESDTEAFF
TRBD1	TRBJ1-4	.	TRBV6-5	TGTGCCAGCACAAGACAGGGGGCGCATGAAAAACTGTTTTTT	CASTRQGAHEKLFF